This TCR beta chain was retrieved from a study of tumor and adjacent non-tumor tissue in lung cancer. Turning to the study itself: Histology: about twelve adenocarcinoma, a couple of squamous cell carcinoma, 1 small cell lung cancer. Aged about 31 to 76 years, patients included roughly ten men and a few women with stage I to III disease.

This CDR3 is built from 13 residues. CDR1 WSHSY and CDR2 SAAADI come from the germline V gene. TCRbeta libraries were built with three rounds of nested PCR, modified from ARM-PCR. TCRdb analysed the multiplex PCR reads with MiXCR anew, one entry per CDR3 protein. The sample contains tens of thousands of distinct CDR3 sequences, about three fifths of which appear only once. With regard to this clonotype: The target antigen is unknown. The junction shows a germline mismatch at one end, possibly a read error.

Points from the study as a whole: Patients with more diverse tumor TCRs had worse survival.

The template was RNA from unsorted bulk tissue. Sequenced input: lung tumor tissue. The chain employs TRBV10-2 and TRBJ1-5, with 7 bases lining up with TRBD1. The receptor's source is a man aged 45-65 years with non-small cell lung cancer. The CDR3 nucleotides are TGCACCAGCAGTGATTGGACGGGACAGCCCCAGCACTTT. Protein product: CTSSDWTGQPQHF.